This TCR beta chain was observed in a study of beta chain features in type 1 diabetes. On this clone: What it binds is unknown.

The CDR3 is made up of 15 amino acids. The ends lost 6 bases at V and 6 bases at J; junction bases unmatched: 9. Germline V gene sequence: CDR1 SGDLS, CDR2 YYNGEE. General study points: There was a moderate but significant shortening of TCRB CDR3s in all four CD4+ subsets of Type 1 diabetes patients. For patients, the naive, central memory and Treg TCRB repertoires appeared more alike than for healthy donors.

Using CD45RO/CCR7/CD25/CD127/CD95/CD27, CD4+ naive, central memory, regulatory and stem cell-like memory cells were sorted. The study reverse transcribed the entire isolated RNA, so it sequenced expressed TCRB transcripts. The data were produced by immunoSEQ multiplex PCR, yet TCRdb's version contains in-frame clones alone and is incomplete. In the table there are approximately 470,000 clones, about 32% of which are singletons. Sequenced sample: naive CD4+ T cells from blood. The chain combines TRBV9 with TRBJ2-1, with 10 bases that match TRBD2. The receptor comes from a man aged 18 to 29 in good health. CDR3: CASNPLAGEPNEQFF. CDR3 DNA sequence: TGTGCCAGCAACCCCCTAGCGGGAGAACCCAATGAGCAGTTCTTC.